Below, 12 T cell receptor beta chains from the same sample are listed, as sequenced in a study of blood T cell repertoires in COVID-19. TCRdb's table, derived via immunoSEQ multiplex PCR, lists solely in-frame clones and lacks some. The sample lists about 250,000 clones, 89% occurring once. Sequences were obtained from PBMCs or T cells enriched from blood (not recorded which). The receptors were gathered from a woman aged 25 to 39 with acute COVID-19.

This clone was detected ten times or more. The CDR3 DNA sequence: TGCGCCAGCACTCCTGACAGGGATCATAATTCACCCCTCCACTTT. Translated, it gives CASTPDRDHNSPLHF. The chain joins TRBV4-3 to TRBJ1-6; 7 nucleotides line up with TRBD1. Germline V gives CDR1 LGHNA, CDR2 YSLEER. This CDR3 spans 15 amino acids. V lost 7 bases and J lost 5; bases outside the gene matches: 8.

The chain carries TRBV5-1 and TRBJ2-2, with D perhaps TRBD1 (5 bases). The CDR3 length is 14 residues. Germline V gene sequence: CDR1 SGHRS, CDR2 YFSETQ. V was trimmed by 1 base and J by 4 bases, leaving 8 bases between them. The CDR3 region is CASSLIQVTGELFF. CDR3 nucleotides: TGCGCCAGCAGCTTGATACAGGTCACCGGGGAGCTGTTTTTT.

The chain couples TRBV10-2 to TRBJ1-2, with a weak D call TRBD1 (5 bases). V was trimmed by 2 bases and J by 4 bases, leaving 20 bases between them. The CDR3 contains 17 residues. Germline CDR1 and CDR2: WSHSY and SAAADI. CDR3 sequence reads: CASSETSSLGLTYGYTF. The CDR3 bases are TGCGCCAGCAGTGAGACTTCCAGTTTGGGACTTACCTATGGCTACACCTTC.

The genes are TRBV27 and TRBJ2-5, with TRBD2 matching 8 bases. The CDR3 consists of 14 residues. CDR1 is MNHEY, CDR2 SMNVEV, per germline (reference sequence). The J segment lost 5 bases and the V segment lost 4 bases, leaving 6 bases of the junction unmatched. CDR3: CASSSPSGGETQYF. In DNA, the CDR3 is TGTGCCAGCAGTTCTCCAAGCGGGGGTGAGACCCAGTACTTC.

The chain is built from TRBV7-6 and TRBJ1-6; D call uncertain. CDR3 length equals 13 residues. V was trimmed by 1 base and J by 8 bases, leaving 6 bases between them. Germline V gene data show CDR1 as SGHVS and CDR2 as FNYEAQ. The CDR3 DNA sequence: TGTGCCAGCAGCTTAGGGCCGCATTCACCCCTCCACTTT. It is translated as CASSLGPHSPLHF.

This clone was detected a few times. The chain is built from TRBV29-1 and TRBJ2-7; 9 bases match TRBD2. With V trimmed by 4 bases and J by 2 bases, 6 bases remained unmatched. The CDR3 has 14 residues. Germline assignment: CDR1 SQVTM and CDR2 ANQGSEA. Here the CDR3 DNA reads TGCAGCGTTGTCAGGCGGGGGGGGACCTACGAGCAGTACTTC. This sequence encodes CSVVRRGGTYEQYF.

The gene calls are TRBV5-1 and TRBJ1-1; 7 positions match TRBD1. The CDR3 consists of 15 residues. Germline CDR1 reads SGHRS; CDR2 reads YFSETQ. V lost 0 bases to trimming and J lost 4 bases; unmatched junction nucleotides: 6. CDR3 amino acids: CASSLARGQSTEAFF. DNA of the CDR3: TGCGCCAGCAGCTTGGCCCGGGGACAGTCCACTGAAGCTTTCTTT. Using reference TRBV5-1 and TRBJ1-1 for the parts outside the CDR3, the full variable domain is KAGVTQTPRYLIKTRGQQVTLSCSPISGHRSVSWYQQTPGQGLQFLFEYFSETQRNKGNFPGRFSGRQFSNSRSEMNVSTLELGDSALYLCASSLARGQSTEAFFGQGTRLTVV.

The V gene is TRBV6-1, the J gene TRBJ2-1; perhaps TRBD1 as D (5 bases). Trimming pared 1 base from V and 6 bases from J, leaving 13 bases between. CDR1 and CDR2 from the germline V gene are MNHNS and SASEGT. The CDR3 has 15 residues. CDR3 DNA sequence: TGTGCCAGCAGTGAAGTTCGTCCAGGGATCAATGAGCAGTTCTTC. Its translation: CASSEVRPGINEQFF.

This chain uses TRBV15 with TRBJ2-2; TRBD2 might be the D (7 bases). The germline CDR1 and CDR2 sequences are LNHNV and YYDKDF (reference sequence). The CDR3 extends over 16 amino acids. V lost 3 bases and J 3 bases, leaving 14 bases between the germline ends. The CDR3 region is CATSSVRGRDTGELFF. DNA of the CDR3: TGTGCCACCAGCAGCGTGCGGGGGCGGGACACCGGGGAGCTGTTTTTT. Complete variable domain (other parts from reference TRBV15 and TRBJ2-2): DAMVIQNPRYQVTQFGKPVTLSCSQTLNHNVMYWYQQKSSQAPKLLFHYYDKDFNNEADTPDNFQSRRPNTSFCFLDIRSPGLGDTAMYLCATSSVRGRDTGELFFGEGSRLTVL.

This chain links TRBV11-2 with TRBJ1-2; TRBD1 matches 10 bases. Germline assignment: CDR1 SGHAT and CDR2 FQNNGV. The J segment lost 8 bases and the V segment lost 5 bases, leaving 11 bases of the junction unmatched. This CDR3 region has 15 residues. Here the CDR3 reads CASSRNRDRGSGYTF. Written as DNA, the CDR3 is TGTGCCAGCAGCAGGAACCGGGACAGGGGCAGCGGCTACACCTTC.

The CDR3 bases are TGTGCCAGCAGTGATCAGGGCCTTCTTGAAAAACTGTTTTTT. This codes for CASSDQGLLEKLFF. The chain is built from TRBV6-4 and TRBJ1-4; tentative D call: TRBD1 (5 bases). CDR3 length: 14 amino acids. V lost 3 bases and J 7 bases, leaving 12 bases between the germline ends. Germline V CDR1 and CDR2: MRHNA, SNTAGT.

This chain links TRBV27 with TRBJ1-1; perhaps TRBD1 as D (5 bases). Trimming stripped 1 base from V and 6 bases from J, with 9 bases between. The CDR3 runs 13 residues. Germline V gives CDR1 MNHEY, CDR2 SMNVEV (reference sequence). Here the CDR3 reads CASSLFRGAEAFF. The CDR3 bases are TGTGCCAGCAGTTTATTTCGGGGGGCTGAAGCTTTCTTT.